Listed below are T cell receptor beta chains from one sample, sequenced in a study of cytomegalovirus exposure and HLA in healthy donors. Libraries were prepared by immunoSEQ multiplex PCR; TCRdb keeps only in-frame clonotypes and omits some of them. This sample carries approximately 200,000 clones, around 74% of them seen once, and the ten largest clones take approximately 1.4%. Sample: PBMCs. The receptors were gathered from a girl under 18 in good health and CMV-seropositive. Each CDR3 is given without its conserved first and last residue. Each record gives: V gene, CDR3 protein.

v_call: TRBV7-9; cdr3_aa: ASSWNRDRAQETQY
v_call: TRBV25-1; cdr3_aa: ASSEGGGAADTQY
v_call: TRBV9; cdr3_aa: ASSPDPPTSGGRNEQF
v_call: TRBV12-5; cdr3_aa: ASQDRVPYEQY
v_call: TRBV10-3; cdr3_aa: AISPGTSADTQY
v_call: TRBV19; cdr3_aa: ASRTPAGNTIY
v_call: TRBV7-6; cdr3_aa: ASSFAYQDTQY
v_call: TRBV13; cdr3_aa: ASSLGPGRSGNTIY
v_call: TRBV5-1; cdr3_aa: ASSGAGGYNEQF
v_call: TRBV6-5; cdr3_aa: ASSYSRPARGETQY
v_call: TRBV19; cdr3_aa: ASSIQGPRNTGELF
v_call: TRBV5-1; cdr3_aa: ASKTGGDQNYGYT
v_call: TRBV2; cdr3_aa: ASSMDGSQPQH
v_call: TRBV5-1; cdr3_aa: ASRQSLAGIETQY
v_call: TRBV7-8; cdr3_aa: ASSRQGKETQY
v_call: TRBV9; cdr3_aa: ASSVEPSSWYQETQY
v_call: TRBV6-5; cdr3_aa: ASSQGGGYT
v_call: TRBV6-6; cdr3_aa: ASSYSGVETGYT
v_call: TRBV7-7; cdr3_aa: ASSLGEVGELF
v_call: TRBV4-2; cdr3_aa: ASSQARGEQETQY
v_call: TRBV5-1; cdr3_aa: ASSLASGDTQY
v_call: TRBV5-6; cdr3_aa: ASSLRLALYGGELF
v_call: TRBV7-9; cdr3_aa: ASNIGTLTGELF
v_call: TRBV5-1; cdr3_aa: ASSLRDSLAKNIQY
v_call: TRBV4-1; cdr3_aa: ASSQGRGGNTEAF
v_call: TRBV4-3; cdr3_aa: ASSQTRSGGTGELF
v_call: TRBV6-6; cdr3_aa: ASIGGANEKLF
v_call: TRBV5-6; cdr3_aa: ASPRGQGTQWTQY
v_call: TRBV11-2; cdr3_aa: ASSLDYGLWQNSYGYT
v_call: TRBV15; cdr3_aa: ATSRVTTPGSSNTEAF
v_call: TRBV11-2; cdr3_aa: ASSPRGAYTNEKLF
v_call: TRBV11-2; cdr3_aa: ASSPRTGTQETQY
v_call: TRBV15; cdr3_aa: ATSRDSGPLYEQY
v_call: TRBV27; cdr3_aa: ASTLRTGYGYT
v_call: TRBV6-5; cdr3_aa: ASRPPGQGWGYT
v_call: TRBV5-1; cdr3_aa: ASSSGQGASDTQY
v_call: TRBV6-1; cdr3_aa: ASSPGQKYNEQF
v_call: TRBV6-1; cdr3_aa: ASSDWAGGGYT
v_call: TRBV2; cdr3_aa: ASSQQAFLSPLH
v_call: TRBV9; cdr3_aa: ASSHPLLGGGAVEDTQY
v_call: TRBV12-5; cdr3_aa: ASGPYLGTSTSTDTQY
v_call: TRBV10-3; cdr3_aa: AISGTPSVRLF
v_call: TRBV30; cdr3_aa: AWSGDRAQEQF
v_call: TRBV7-2; cdr3_aa: ASSLAGGRLEQY
v_call: TRBV7-2; cdr3_aa: ASSAHRGGNTEAF
v_call: TRBV7-6; cdr3_aa: ASSLDSQRSETQY
v_call: TRBV10-3; cdr3_aa: ATRDRGHNEQF
v_call: TRBV4-3; cdr3_aa: ASSQDASAPPGELF
v_call: TRBV10-1; cdr3_aa: ASSADIGSTGELF
v_call: TRBV25-1; cdr3_aa: ASSKLGGGPLSYEQY
v_call: TRBV19; cdr3_aa: ASSPGGGRNYGYT
v_call: TRBV6-1; cdr3_aa: ASSAGLAGVHYEQY
v_call: TRBV23-1; cdr3_aa: ASSQTFSVEDTQY
v_call: TRBV15; cdr3_aa: ATSRERSGSTDTQY
v_call: TRBV13; cdr3_aa: ASSLGRGARKLF
v_call: TRBV7-2; cdr3_aa: ASSLAGGNYEQY
v_call: TRBV7-8; cdr3_aa: ASSPQGTNSPLH
v_call: TRBV11-3; cdr3_aa: ASSQGTGEEYTGGNQPQH
v_call: TRBV6-6; cdr3_aa: ASSPPGGQGNQPQH
v_call: TRBV7-2; cdr3_aa: ASSLVFAGSGNTIY